This T cell receptor (beta chain) originates from a study of T cell responses to AZD1222 COVID-19 vaccine. Study results and caveats: White British people made up most donors, females outnumbered males, and clonal diversity was possibly underestimated. Along spike, vaccine-associated CD4 TCRs were found throughout, with dominance at 160-218 and 743-854. Unmutated regions of variants are reportedly targeted by nearly half of spike-specific TCRs.

Assay: immunoSEQ multiplex PCR; the TCRdb copy retains only in-frame clones and omits some. Among about 99,000 clones listed, roughly 88% were seen once. About this clone itself: The target antigen is unknown. A junction boundary mismatches the germline segment, possibly from a read error.

The CDR3 loop spans 13 amino acids. Germline loops: CDR1 LNHNV, CDR2 YYDKDF (reference sequence). The clonotype comes from an adult in good health. The V gene is TRBV15, the J gene TRBJ2-2, with D possibly being TRBD1 (6 bases). The sample in question was peripheral blood, obtained on day 0 of AZD1222 vaccination. In DNA, the CDR3 is TGTGCCACCAACAGGGTGAACGCCGGGGAGCTGTTTTTT. This sequence encodes CATNRVNAGELFF.